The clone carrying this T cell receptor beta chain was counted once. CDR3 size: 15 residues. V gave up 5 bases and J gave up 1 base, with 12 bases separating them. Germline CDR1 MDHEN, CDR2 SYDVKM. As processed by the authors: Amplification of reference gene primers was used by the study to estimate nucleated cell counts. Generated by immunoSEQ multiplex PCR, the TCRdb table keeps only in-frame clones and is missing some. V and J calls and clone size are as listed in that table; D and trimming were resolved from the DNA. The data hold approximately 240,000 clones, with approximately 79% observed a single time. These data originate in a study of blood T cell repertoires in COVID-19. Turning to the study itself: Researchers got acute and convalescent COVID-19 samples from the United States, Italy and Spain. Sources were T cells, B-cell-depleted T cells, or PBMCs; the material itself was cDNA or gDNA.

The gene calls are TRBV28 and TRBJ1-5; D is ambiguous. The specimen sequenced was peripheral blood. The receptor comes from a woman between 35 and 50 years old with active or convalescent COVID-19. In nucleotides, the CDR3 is TGTGCCAGCAGTCGACCGGGATTCAGCAATCAGCCCCAGCATTTT. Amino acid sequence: CASSRPGFSNQPQHF.